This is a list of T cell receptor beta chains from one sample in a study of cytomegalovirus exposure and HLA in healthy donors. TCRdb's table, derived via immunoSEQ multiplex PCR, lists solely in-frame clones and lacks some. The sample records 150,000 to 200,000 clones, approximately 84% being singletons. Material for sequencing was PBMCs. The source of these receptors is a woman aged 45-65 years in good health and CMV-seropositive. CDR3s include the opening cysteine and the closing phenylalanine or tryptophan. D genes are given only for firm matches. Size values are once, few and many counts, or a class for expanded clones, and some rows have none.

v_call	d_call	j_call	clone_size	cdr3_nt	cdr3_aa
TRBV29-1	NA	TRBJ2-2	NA	TGCACGCTCCGGGACACTAACACCGGGGAGCTGTTTTTT	CTLRDTNTGELFF
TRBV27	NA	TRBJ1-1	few	TGTGCCAGCAGTTCCTCAACTAACACTGAAGCTTTCTTT	CASSSSTNTEAFF
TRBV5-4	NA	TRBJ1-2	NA	TGTGCCAGCAGCTCTCCTGGACTCCAAAGTATCTATGGCTACACCTTC	CASSSPGLQSIYGYTF
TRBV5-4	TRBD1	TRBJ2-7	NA	TGTGCCAGCAGCCGGGACAGGGACGAGCAGTACTTC	CASSRDRDEQYF
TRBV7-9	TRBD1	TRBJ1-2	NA	TGTGCCAGCAGCTTAGGGTCGACAGGGGATGGTTCAGGAGGCTACACCTTC	CASSLGSTGDGSGGYTF
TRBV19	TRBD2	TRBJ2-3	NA	TGTGCCAGTAGTATAGAACGGCTAGCGGGGGGCCCGGGAGATACGCAGTATTTT	CASSIERLAGGPGDTQYF
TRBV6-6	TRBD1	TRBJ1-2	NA	TGTGCCAGCAGTTACGGGACAGACCCTTTCGACTACACCTTC	CASSYGTDPFDYTF
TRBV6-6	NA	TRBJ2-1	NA	TGTGCCAGCAGTTACTCGGACAGTGAGCAGTTCTTC	CASSYSDSEQFF
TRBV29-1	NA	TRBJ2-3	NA	TGCAGCGTTGGTGGACATCTTAGTAAGGGTGGGACAGATACGCAGTATTTT	CSVGGHLSKGGTDTQYF
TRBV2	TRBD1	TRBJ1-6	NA	TGTGCCAGCAGCTCCACAGGGGTGGGTTCACCCCTCCACTTT	CASSSTGVGSPLHF
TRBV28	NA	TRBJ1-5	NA	TGTGCCAGCAGTTCCCGACGCGGGGGTGGGAATCAGCCCCAGCATTTT	CASSSRRGGGNQPQHF
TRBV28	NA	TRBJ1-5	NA	TGTGCCAGCACCATAAGACAGGGCAATCAGCCCCAGCATTTT	CASTIRQGNQPQHF
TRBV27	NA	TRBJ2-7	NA	TGTGCCAGCAGTCGGTCTATGGACAGTATTGGACACTTC	CASSRSMDSIGHF
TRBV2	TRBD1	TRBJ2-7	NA	TGTGCCAGCAGTATCACAGGGGCGGCCTACGAGCAGTACTTC	CASSITGAAYEQYF
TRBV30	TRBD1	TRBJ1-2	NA	TGTGCCTGGAGTCGGACAGGGGGGCCCCGAGTCAGCTACACCTTC	CAWSRTGGPRVSYTF
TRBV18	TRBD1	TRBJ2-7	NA	TGTGCCAGCTCTGATCGACAGGGGAGCTACGAGCAGTACTTC	CASSDRQGSYEQYF
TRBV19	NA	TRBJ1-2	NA	TGTGCCAGTAGTGCCTTAATCGGGCAGGGCGGCTATGGCTACACCTTC	CASSALIGQGGYGYTF
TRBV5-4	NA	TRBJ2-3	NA	TGTGCCAGCAGCATTTTTTCAGTGAGGGTTAGCACAGATACGCAGTATTTT	CASSIFSVRVSTDTQYF
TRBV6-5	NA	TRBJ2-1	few	TGTGCCAGCAATGGTGCCCGTGGAGAGGGTCATGAGCAGTTCTTC	CASNGARGEGHEQFF
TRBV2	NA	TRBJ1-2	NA	TGTGCCAGCAGTGAAGACAGGTTTGGCTACACCTTC	CASSEDRFGYTF
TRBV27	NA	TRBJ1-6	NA	TGTGCCAGCAGTTTTGAGGGTTCACCCCTCCACTTT	CASSFEGSPLHF
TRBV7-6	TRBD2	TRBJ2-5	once	TGTGCCAGCAGCTTCACTACGGGGGGACAAGAGACCCAGTACTTC	CASSFTTGGQETQYF
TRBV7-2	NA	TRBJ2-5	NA	TGTGCCAGCAGCCCCCCAGGACAACAGACCCAGTACTTC	CASSPPGQQTQYF
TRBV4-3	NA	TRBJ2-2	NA	TGCGCCAGCAGCCGTAAAACGGGCGGGGTGAACACCGGGGAGCTGTTTTTT	CASSRKTGGVNTGELFF
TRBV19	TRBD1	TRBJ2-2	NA	TGTGCCAGTAGCACCGGGACAGGGGCTATTTTGGGCGACACCGGGGAGCTGTTTTTT	CASSTGTGAILGDTGELFF
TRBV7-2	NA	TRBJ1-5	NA	TGTGCCAGCAGCTTAGATAGAACTCAGCCCCAGCATTTT	CASSLDRTQPQHF
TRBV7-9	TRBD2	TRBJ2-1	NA	TGTGCCAGCAGCCCGGGACTAGCGGGAGGCAATGAGCAGTTCTTC	CASSPGLAGGNEQFF
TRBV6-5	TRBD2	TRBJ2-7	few	TGTGCCAGCAGCTCTAGCGGGGGGGCGTCGGACGAGCAGTACTTC	CASSSSGGASDEQYF
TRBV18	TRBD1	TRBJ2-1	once	TGTGCCAGCTCACAAACGGGACAGGGGCTAAGCAATGAGCAGTTCTTC	CASSQTGQGLSNEQFF
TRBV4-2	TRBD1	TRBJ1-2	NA	TGTGCCAGCAGCCAAGGGCAGGGGGACAACTATGGCTACACCTTC	CASSQGQGDNYGYTF
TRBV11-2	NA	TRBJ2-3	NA	TGTGCCAGCAGCTTATCGCAATTTGAGGCGAACACAGATACGCAGTATTTT	CASSLSQFEANTDTQYF
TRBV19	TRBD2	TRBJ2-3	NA	TGTGCCAGTAGTATAGATCTGGCGGGAGGCACAGATACGCAGTATTTT	CASSIDLAGGTDTQYF
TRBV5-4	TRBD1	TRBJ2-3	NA	TGTGCCAGCAGCTTCATACAGGGGACAGATACGCAGTATTTT	CASSFIQGTDTQYF
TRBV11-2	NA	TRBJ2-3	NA	TGTGCCAGCAGCTTAGATTTTCGGGGCACAGATACGCAGTATTTT	CASSLDFRGTDTQYF
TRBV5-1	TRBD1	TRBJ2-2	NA	TGCGCCAGCAGCCTGGGACAGGGCTTGACCGGGGAGCTGTTTTTT	CASSLGQGLTGELFF
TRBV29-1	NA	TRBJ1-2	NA	TGCAGCGTTCTTGGAACAGAAGGTAGCTACACCTTC	CSVLGTEGSYTF
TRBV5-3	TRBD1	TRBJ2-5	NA	TGTGCCAGAAGCAACCACCGGGACAGGGTACAGACCCAGTACTTC	CARSNHRDRVQTQYF
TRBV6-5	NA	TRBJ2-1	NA	TGTGCCAGCAGGGTAGTTAGCGACAATGAGCAGTTCTTC	CASRVVSDNEQFF
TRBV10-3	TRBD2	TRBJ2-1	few	TGTGCCATCAGGGGGACCGGGACTAGCGCAGCTGAGCAGTTCTTC	CAIRGTGTSAAEQFF
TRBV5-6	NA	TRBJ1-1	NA	TGTGCCAGCAGCTTGGCAGGTTACACTGAAGCTTTCTTT	CASSLAGYTEAFF
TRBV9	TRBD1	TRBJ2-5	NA	TGTGCCAGCAGCGCCGGACAGGGATCGGAGACCCAGTACTTC	CASSAGQGSETQYF
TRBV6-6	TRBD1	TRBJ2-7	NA	TGTGCCAGCAGTGCCGGGACAGACTACTACGAGCAGTACTTC	CASSAGTDYYEQYF
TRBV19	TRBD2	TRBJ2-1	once	TGTGCCAGTAGCCTTAGCGGGGGGGCCGGTTACAATGAGCAGTTCTTC	CASSLSGGAGYNEQFF
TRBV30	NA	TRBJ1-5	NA	TGTGCCTGGAGCGATGCAGTTCAGCCCCAGCATTTT	CAWSDAVQPQHF
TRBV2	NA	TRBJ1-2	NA	TGTGCCAGCAGTGATCTAAGTCCCGGGGGAGTCTATGGCTACACCTTC	CASSDLSPGGVYGYTF
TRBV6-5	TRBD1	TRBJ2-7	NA	TGTGCCAGCAGACGACTCACCGACAGGGATTACGAGCAGTACTTC	CASRRLTDRDYEQYF
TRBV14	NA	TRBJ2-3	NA	TGTGCCAGCAGTCCGGGGATCACAGATACGCAGTATTTT	CASSPGITDTQYF
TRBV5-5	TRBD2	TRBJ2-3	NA	TGCGCCAGCAGCCAAGGGTTCGGCGGGGGATTGACAGATACGCAGTATTTT	CASSQGFGGGLTDTQYF
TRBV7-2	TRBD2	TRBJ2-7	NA	TGTGCCAGCAGCTTAGTAGCCGCCGGGGGGGTCAGCTCCTACGAGCAGTACTTC	CASSLVAAGGVSSYEQYF
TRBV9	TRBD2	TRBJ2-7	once	TGTGCCAGCAGCGTAGACGCGGGGGGAGGGAACGAGCAGTACTTC	CASSVDAGGGNEQYF